This T cell receptor (beta chain) was obtained from a study of T cell changes during pregnancy in multiple sclerosis (dated by TCRdb to the late 2010s). For the wider study: Changes in the T cell repertoire over the course of pregnancy were examined in this study in women with multiple sclerosis.

About this clone itself: What antigen it recognizes has not been identified. Base qualities are not provided; no much larger clone lies one nucleotide away.

V loses 8 bases of germline sequence and J loses 3 bases, and the interval between the two ends is 7 bases. The CDR3 starts with the cysteine, ends with the phenylalanine, and has 11 residues. Just the 33-base CDR3 DNA is kept, in frame starting at base 1. CDR1 and CDR2 are drawn from the germline V gene: MNHEY, SVGAGI. Libraries were constructed by the immunoSEQ multiplex PCR assay. TCRdb took this table from immuneACCESS and kept in-frame rearrangements with V and J called. Such tables lack part of the clones; where checked against another copy, unresolved V genes explain under half of the gap, and the rest is unexplained. The sample includes 90,000 to 95,000 clones, with about 93% observed a single time. The top ten hold roughly 4% of the sample.

The V gene is TRBV6-5 and the J gene is TRBJ2-5; TRBD2 is a possible D gene, resting on 5 matching bases. The sample was peripheral blood, taken in the first trimester of pregnancy. The receptor was isolated from a female donor with multiple sclerosis, enrolled in a pregnancy study. The CDR3: CASQREETQYF. The DNA sequence is TGTGCCAGCCAGAGGGAAGAGACCCAGTACTTC.